Detailed here is one T cell receptor gamma chain. Other DNA variants within this sample encode the same CDR3. TCRdb re-analyzed the reads via CATT. In the table there are 1,100 or so gamma-chain clones, approximately 35% of which are singletons. These data belong to a study of gamma-delta chains in newborns, infants, children. Across the whole study: Microbial exposure reportedly drives polyclonal innate γδ T cell expansion after birth.

There are 17 residues in the CDR3. The trim removed 2 bases at V and 3 bases at J, leaving 4 bases unmatched. Germline assignment: CDR1 GITISATS and CDR2 ISYDGTV (reference sequence). The sequence was obtained from a child who was a newborn, infant or young child, either healthy, febrile or measles-vaccinated (not recorded which). The specimen was blood. The genes are TRGV9 and TRGJP. TCRdb offers no J gene call, so here the DNA was matched to germline to obtain one. This chain's CDR3 is CALWEALQELGKKIKVF. The CDR3 nucleotides are TGTGCCTTGTGGGAGGCTCTGCAAGAGTTGGGCAAAAAAATCAAGGTATTT.